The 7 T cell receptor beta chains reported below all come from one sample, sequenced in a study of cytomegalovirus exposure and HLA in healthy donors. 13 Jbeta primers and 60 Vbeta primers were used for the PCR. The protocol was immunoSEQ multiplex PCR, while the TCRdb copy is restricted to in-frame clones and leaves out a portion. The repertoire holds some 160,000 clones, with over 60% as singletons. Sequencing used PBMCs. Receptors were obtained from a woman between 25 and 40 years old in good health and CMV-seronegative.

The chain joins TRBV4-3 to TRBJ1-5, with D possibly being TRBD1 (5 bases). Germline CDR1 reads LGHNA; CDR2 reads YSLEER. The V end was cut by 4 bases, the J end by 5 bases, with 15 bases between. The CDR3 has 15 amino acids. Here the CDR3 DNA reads TGCGCCAGCAGCCTTTGGAGGGGATGGGATCAGCCCCAGCATTTT. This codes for CASSLWRGWDQPQHF.

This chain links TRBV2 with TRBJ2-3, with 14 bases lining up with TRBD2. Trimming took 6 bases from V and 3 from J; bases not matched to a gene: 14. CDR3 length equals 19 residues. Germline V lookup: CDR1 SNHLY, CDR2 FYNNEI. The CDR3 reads CASRTGTSGGPAPTDTQYF. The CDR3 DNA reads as TGTGCCAGCAGGACCGGGACTAGCGGGGGCCCGGCCCCGACAGATACGCAGTATTTT.

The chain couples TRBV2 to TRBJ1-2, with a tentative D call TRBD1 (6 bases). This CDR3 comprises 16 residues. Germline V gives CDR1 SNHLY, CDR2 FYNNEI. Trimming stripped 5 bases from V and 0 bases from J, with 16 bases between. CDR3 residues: CASSTPSGGPNYGYTF. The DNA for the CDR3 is TGTGCCAGCAGTACTCCCTCGGGGGGCCCTAACTATGGCTACACCTTC.

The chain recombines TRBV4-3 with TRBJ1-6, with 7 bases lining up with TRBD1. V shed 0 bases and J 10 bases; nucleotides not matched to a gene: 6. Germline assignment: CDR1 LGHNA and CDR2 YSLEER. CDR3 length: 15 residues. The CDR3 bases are TGCGCCAGCAGCCAAGATTCAGGGGGTGGGTCACCCCTCCACTTT. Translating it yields CASSQDSGGGSPLHF.

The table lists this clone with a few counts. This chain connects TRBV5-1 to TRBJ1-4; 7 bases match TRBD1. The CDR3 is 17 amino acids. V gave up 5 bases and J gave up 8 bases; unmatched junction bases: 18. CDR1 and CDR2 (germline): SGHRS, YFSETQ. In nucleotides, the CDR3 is TGCGCCAGCAGTCCGTTAGGGGGCAGTTCCTCGGGGGAAAAACTGTTTTTT. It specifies CASSPLGGSSSGEKLFF. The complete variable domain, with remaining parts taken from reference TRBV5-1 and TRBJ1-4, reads KAGVTQTPRYLIKTRGQQVTLSCSPISGHRSVSWYQQTPGQGLQFLFEYFSETQRNKGNFPGRFSGRQFSNSRSEMNVSTLELGDSALYLCASSPLGGSSSGEKLFFGSGTQLSVL.

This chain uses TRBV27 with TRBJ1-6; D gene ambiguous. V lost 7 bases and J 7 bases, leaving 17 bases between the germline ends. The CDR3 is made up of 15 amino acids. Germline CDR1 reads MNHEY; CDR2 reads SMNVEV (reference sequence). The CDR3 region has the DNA TGTGCCAGCAAAGAACAACAGAGACGAAATTCACCCCTCCACTTT. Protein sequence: CASKEQQRRNSPLHF.

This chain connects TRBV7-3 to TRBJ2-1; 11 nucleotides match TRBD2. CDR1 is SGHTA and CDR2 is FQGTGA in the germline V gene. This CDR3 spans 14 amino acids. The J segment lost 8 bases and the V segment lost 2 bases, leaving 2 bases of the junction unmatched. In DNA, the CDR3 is TGTGCCAGCAGCTTACTAGCGGGGGGTTATGAGCAGTTCTTC. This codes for CASSLLAGGYEQFF. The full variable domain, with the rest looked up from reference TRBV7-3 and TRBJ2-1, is GAGVSQTPSNKVTEKGKYVELRCDPISGHTALYWYRQSLGQGPEFLIYFQGTGAADDSGLPNDRFFAVRPEGSVSTLKIQRTERGDSAVYLCASSLLAGGYEQFFGPGTRLTVL.